The 17 T cell receptor beta chains below come from one sample, sequenced in a study of blood T cells in healthy people across ages. A second PCR, run for about 7 to 11 cycles, used a sample-barcoded 5' primer plus a J-beta primer mix. TCRdb itself ran the 5' RACE reads through MiXCR, one entry per CDR3 protein. The sample carries fewer than 900,000 distinct CDR3 sequences, 45% to 50% recorded once. The sequencing input was blood. These receptors were taken from a woman in her sixties in good health.

The table lists this clonotype with a few counts. This chain joins TRBV4-1 and TRBJ2-4; D gene ambiguous. Germline values: CDR1 MGHRA, CDR2 YSYEKL. Trimming pared 1 base from V and 0 bases from J, leaving 13 bases between. This CDR3 has 17 residues. The CDR3 spells CASSQVPRTLAKNIQYF. For the CDR3, the DNA is TGCGCCAGCAGCCAAGTCCCCAGAACGCTAGCCAAAAACATTCAGTACTTC.

This clonotype was detected only once. The chain couples TRBV5-6 to TRBJ1-5; no clear D. Looked up from germline, CDR1 is SGHDT and CDR2 is YYEEEE. The CDR3 has 15 amino acids. Trimming took off 1 base at V and 3 bases at J, with 11 bases between the two ends. CDR3 nucleotide sequence: TGTGCCAGCAGCTTGAGGTCTGGGTACAATCAGCCCCAGCATTTT. The encoded protein is CASSLRSGYNQPQHF.

This rearrangement joins TRBV29-1 to TRBJ2-1, with 8 nucleotides matching TRBD1. With V trimmed by 4 bases and J by 8 bases, 4 bases remained unmatched. The germline gives CDR1 SQVTM, CDR2 ANQGSEA. The CDR3 spans 12 residues. CDR3 sequence (DNA): TGCAGCGTTGGAGACAGGGGTTATGAGCAGTTCTTC. The encoded protein is CSVGDRGYEQFF.

In this sample, this clonotype turned up once. The chain has TRBV7-9 and TRBJ2-1; TRBD2 matches 13 bases. Germline V gives CDR1 SEHNR, CDR2 FQNEAQ (reference sequence). V lost 5 bases to trimming and J lost 6 bases; unmatched junction nucleotides: 7. The CDR3 covers 16 residues. The CDR3 region has the DNA TGTGCCAGCAGCCCAACTAGCGGGAGGGAGGGCAATGAGCAGTTCTTC. This sequence encodes CASSPTSGREGNEQFF.

CDR3 nucleotides: TGCAGCGTGGCCCCGTTAGCGGGAGTGGGAGATACGCAGTATTTT. Translation gives CSVAPLAGVGDTQYF. The chain combines TRBV29-1 with TRBJ2-3; 9 bases line up with TRBD2. Germline V gene data show CDR1 as SQVTM and CDR2 as ANQGSEA. CDR3 length: 15 amino acids. Trimming cost V 6 bases and J 5 bases; bases outside gene matches: 12.

The chain employs TRBV5-1 and TRBJ2-2; no definite D call. Germline V gene data show CDR1 as SGHRS and CDR2 as YFSETQ. Trimming took off 0 bases at V and 1 base at J, with 4 bases between the two ends. This CDR3 is built from 14 residues. CDR3 in amino acids: CASSLVMNTGELFF. In nucleotides, the CDR3 is TGCGCCAGCAGCTTGGTGATGAACACCGGGGAGCTGTTTTTT. The variable domain in full, with the rest retrieved from reference TRBV5-1 and TRBJ2-2, is KAGVTQTPRYLIKTRGQQVTLSCSPISGHRSVSWYQQTPGQGLQFLFEYFSETQRNKGNFPGRFSGRQFSNSRSEMNVSTLELGDSALYLCASSLVMNTGELFFGEGSRLTVL.

The rearrangement uses TRBV7-9 and TRBJ2-2, with TRBD2 identical over 7 bases. This CDR3 is built from 16 residues. Germline trimming cut 5 bases from V and 3 bases from J; bases unmatched to any gene: 9. Germline CDR1 and CDR2: SEHNR and FQNEAQ (reference sequence). This CDR3 reads CASSPRAGSYTGELFF. CDR3 DNA: TGTGCCAGCAGCCCAAGAGCGGGGTCGTACACCGGGGAGCTGTTTTTT.

This rearrangement joins TRBV20-1 to TRBJ2-1, with 8 bases matching TRBD1. The V gene's germline CDR1 is DFQATT and CDR2 SNEGSKA (reference sequence). This CDR3 spans 12 amino acids. V lost 7 bases to trimming and J lost 6 bases; unmatched junction nucleotides: 5. This chain's CDR3 is CSGGQATNEQFF. The CDR3 bases are TGCAGTGGGGGACAGGCTACCAATGAGCAGTTCTTC.

The chain links TRBV15 to TRBJ2-7; D remains ambiguous. The length of the CDR3 is 13 residues. Deletions cut 5 bases from V and 5 bases from J, with 13 bases between. Germline CDR1 reads LNHNV; CDR2 reads YYDKDF (reference sequence). The CDR3 region is CATSLFGRDEQYF. CDR3 nucleotides: TGTGCCACCAGCCTCTTCGGACGGGACGAGCAGTACTTC.

The sample holds a few counts of this clonotype. Given a much more abundant clone one base away, this may be a read error. This chain connects TRBV3-1 to TRBJ2-7; no definite D call. Trimming pared 3 bases from V and 3 bases from J, leaving 6 bases between. Germline V gives CDR1 LGHDT, CDR2 YNNKEL (reference sequence). The CDR3 covers 12 residues. CDR3 bases: TGTGCCAGCAGCCAGTACAGCTACGAGCAGTACTTC. Encoded protein: CASSQYSYEQYF.

The chain joins TRBV15 to TRBJ1-2; D call uncertain. From germline, CDR1 is LNHNV and CDR2 YYDKDF (reference sequence). V was cut by 0 bases and J by 4 bases, with 9 bases left in between. There are 14 residues in the CDR3. The CDR3 sequence: CATSREGLGYGYTF. The CDR3 nucleotides are TGTGCCACCAGCAGAGAGGGTTTAGGCTATGGCTACACCTTC.

The chain is built from TRBV5-1 and TRBJ1-1, with TRBD1 identical over 7 bases. The CDR3 has 15 residues. Looked up from germline, CDR1 is SGHRS and CDR2 is YFSETQ. The V gene end was trimmed by 4 bases and the J gene end by 3 bases; junction bases not matched to a gene: 9. CDR3 DNA sequence: TGCGCCAGCAGCAAGACAGGGAGTAAGGACACTGAAGCTTTCTTT. Translated: CASSKTGSKDTEAFF. Supplemented by reference TRBV5-1 and TRBJ1-1, the full variable domain reads KAGVTQTPRYLIKTRGQQVTLSCSPISGHRSVSWYQQTPGQGLQFLFEYFSETQRNKGNFPGRFSGRQFSNSRSEMNVSTLELGDSALYLCASSKTGSKDTEAFFGQGTRLTVV.

V and J are TRBV6-2 or TRBV6-3 and TRBJ1-6; D is unclear. The germline V gene has CDR1 MNHEY and CDR2 SVGEGT. There are 17 residues in the CDR3. The V end lost 10 bases, the J end lost 5 bases, and 24 bases lay between the germline ends. The CDR3, as DNA: TGTGCCACGGTCGATGCAGCAAAAAGTCGGGATAATTCACCCCTCCACTTT. Translation: CATVDAAKSRDNSPLHF.

The chain links TRBV7-2 to TRBJ2-5; D uncertain. CDR1 and CDR2 (germline): SGHTA, FQGNSA. V was trimmed by 3 bases and J by 11 bases, leaving 25 bases between them. The CDR3 is 16 residues long. CDR3 sequence (DNA): TGTGCCAGCAGCTTTGTCGGCACAACTCCTCTCGATGAGCAGTACTTC. It is translated as CASSFVGTTPLDEQYF. Full variable domain (rest looked up from reference TRBV7-2 and TRBJ2-5): GAGVSQSPSNKVTEKGKDVELRCDPISGHTALYWYRQSLGQGLEFLIYFQGNSAPDKSGLPSDRFSAERTGGSVSTLTIQRTQQEDSAVYLCASSFVGTTPLDEQYFGPGTRLLVL.

Concerning this clonotype itself: With a much larger clone just one base away, this may be a read error. V and J are TRBV29-1 and TRBJ2-7, with TRBD1 as a possible D gene (5 bases). The germline gives CDR1 SQVTM, CDR2 ANQGSEA. The V gene lost 7 bases and the J gene lost 3 bases, with 16 bases spanning the gap. CDR3 size: 13 residues. CDR3 loop: CSGGAGPLYEQYF. The CDR3 nucleotides read TGCAGCGGTGGAGCAGGGCCGCTCTACGAGCAGTACTTC.

The V call is TRBV7-3, the J call TRBJ2-5, with D perhaps TRBD1 or TRBD2 (6 bases each). CDR3 length: 15 amino acids. Per germline, CDR1 SGHTA and CDR2 FQGTGA. Trimming took 3 bases from V and 5 from J, leaving 16 bases between them. CDR3 in DNA: TGTGCCAGCAGCTTGGAGGGGGGAGTCCTGGAGACCCAGTACTTC. Residues: CASSLEGGVLETQYF.

V and J are TRBV9 and TRBJ2-2, with TRBD2 matching over 12 bases. Germline V gives CDR1 SGDLS, CDR2 YYNGEE. The CDR3 contains 20 residues. With 0 bases clipped from V and 6 bases from J, the junction kept 15 bases outside the gene matches. The CDR3 is CASSVARASGRAIPPGELFF. The CDR3 DNA sequence: TGTGCCAGCAGCGTAGCCCGGGCTAGCGGGAGGGCCATTCCCCCCGGGGAGCTGTTTTTT.